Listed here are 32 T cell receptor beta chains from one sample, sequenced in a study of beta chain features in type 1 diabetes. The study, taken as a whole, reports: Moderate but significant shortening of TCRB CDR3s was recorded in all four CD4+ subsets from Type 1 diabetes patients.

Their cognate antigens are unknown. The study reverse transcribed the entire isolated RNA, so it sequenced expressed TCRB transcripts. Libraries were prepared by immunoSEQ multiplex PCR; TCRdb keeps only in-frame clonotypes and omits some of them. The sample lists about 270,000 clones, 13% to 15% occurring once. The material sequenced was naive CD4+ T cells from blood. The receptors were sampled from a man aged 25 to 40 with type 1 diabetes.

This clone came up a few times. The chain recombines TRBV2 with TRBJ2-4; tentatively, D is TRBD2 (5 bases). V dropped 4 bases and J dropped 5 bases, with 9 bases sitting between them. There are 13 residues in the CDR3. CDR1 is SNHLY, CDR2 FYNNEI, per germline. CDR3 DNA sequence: TGTGCCAGCAGTGGCCGGGATCAAAACATTCAGTACTTC. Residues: CASSGRDQNIQYF. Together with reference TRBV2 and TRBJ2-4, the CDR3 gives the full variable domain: EPEVTQTPSHQVTQMGQEVILRCVPISNHLYFYWYRQILGQKVEFLVSFYNNEISEKSEIFDDQFSVERPDGSNFTLKIRSTKLEDSAMYFCASSGRDQNIQYFGAGTRLSVL.

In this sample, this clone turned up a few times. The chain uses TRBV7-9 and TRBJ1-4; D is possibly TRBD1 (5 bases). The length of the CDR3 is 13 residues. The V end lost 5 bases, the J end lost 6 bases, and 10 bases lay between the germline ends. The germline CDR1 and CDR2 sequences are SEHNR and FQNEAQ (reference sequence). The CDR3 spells CASSPGVHEKLFF. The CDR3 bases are TGTGCCAGCAGCCCGGGGGTTCATGAAAAACTGTTTTTT.

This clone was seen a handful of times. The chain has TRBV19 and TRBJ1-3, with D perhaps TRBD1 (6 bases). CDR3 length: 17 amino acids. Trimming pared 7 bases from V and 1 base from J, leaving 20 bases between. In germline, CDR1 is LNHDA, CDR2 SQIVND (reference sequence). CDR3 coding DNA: TGTGCCAGTATGGGTTTCTTCCGGACAGCATCTGGAAACACCATATATTTT. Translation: CASMGFFRTASGNTIYF.

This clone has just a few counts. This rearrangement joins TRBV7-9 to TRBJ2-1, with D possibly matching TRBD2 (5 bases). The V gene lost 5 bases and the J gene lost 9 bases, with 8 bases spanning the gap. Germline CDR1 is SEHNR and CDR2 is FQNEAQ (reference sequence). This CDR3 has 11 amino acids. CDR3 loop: CASSPEGEQFF. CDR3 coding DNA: TGTGCCAGCAGCCCCGAGGGTGAGCAGTTCTTC. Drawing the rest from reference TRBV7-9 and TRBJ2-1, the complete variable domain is DTGVSQNPRHKITKRGQNVTFRCDPISEHNRLYWYRQTLGQGPEFLTYFQNEAQLEKSRLLSDRFSAERPKGSFSTLEIQRTEQGDSAMYLCASSPEGEQFFGPGTRLTVL.

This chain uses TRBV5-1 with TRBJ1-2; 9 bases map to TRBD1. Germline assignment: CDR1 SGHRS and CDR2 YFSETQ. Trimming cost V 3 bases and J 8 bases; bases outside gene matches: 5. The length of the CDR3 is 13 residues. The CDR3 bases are TGCGCCAGCAGCTCGGATACAGGGGGCGGCTACACCTTC. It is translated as CASSSDTGGGYTF.

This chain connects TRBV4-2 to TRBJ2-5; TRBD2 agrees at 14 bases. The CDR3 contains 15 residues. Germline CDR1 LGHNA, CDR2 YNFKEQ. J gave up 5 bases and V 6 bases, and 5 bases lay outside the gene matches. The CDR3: CASRSGLAGAETQYF. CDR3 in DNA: TGTGCCAGCAGATCGGGACTAGCGGGAGCGGAGACCCAGTACTTC.

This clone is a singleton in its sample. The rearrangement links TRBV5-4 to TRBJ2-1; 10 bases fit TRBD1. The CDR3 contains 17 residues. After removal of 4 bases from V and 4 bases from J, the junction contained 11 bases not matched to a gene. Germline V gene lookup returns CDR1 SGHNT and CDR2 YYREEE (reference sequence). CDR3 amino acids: CASSTAPGTGDYNEQFF. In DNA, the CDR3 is TGTGCCAGCAGCACTGCTCCCGGGACAGGGGATTACAATGAGCAGTTCTTC.

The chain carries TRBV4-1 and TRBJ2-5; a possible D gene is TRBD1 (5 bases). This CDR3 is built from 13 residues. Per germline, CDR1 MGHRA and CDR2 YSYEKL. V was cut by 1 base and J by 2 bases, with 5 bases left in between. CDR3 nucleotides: TGCGCCAGCAGCCAAGGACAGCAAGAGACCCAGTACTTC. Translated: CASSQGQQETQYF.

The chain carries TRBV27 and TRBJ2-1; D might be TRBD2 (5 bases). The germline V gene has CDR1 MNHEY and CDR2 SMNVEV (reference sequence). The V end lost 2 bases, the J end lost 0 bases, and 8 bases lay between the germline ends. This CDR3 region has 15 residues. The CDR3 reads CASSLAGTSYNEQFF. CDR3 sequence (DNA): TGTGCCAGCAGTTTAGCGGGTACCTCCTACAATGAGCAGTTCTTC.

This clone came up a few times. The CDR3 spells CASSLAHLNGEQYF. As DNA, the CDR3 is TGTGCCAGCAGCTTAGCCCACTTGAACGGGGAGCAGTACTTC. The chain recombines TRBV7-8 with TRBJ2-7; D not resolved. Germline V gives CDR1 SGHVS, CDR2 FQNEAQ. The CDR3 runs to 14 residues. Trimming removed 0 bases from V and 7 bases from J, with 13 bases in between.

CDR3 region: CAWSREYDQPQHF. DNA for the CDR3: TGTGCCTGGAGTAGGGAGTACGATCAGCCCCAGCATTTT. This chain links TRBV30 with TRBJ1-5; D ambiguous. V lost 2 bases to trimming and J lost 5 bases, with 10 bases between them. This CDR3 has 13 residues. Germline CDR1 GTSNPN, CDR2 SVGIG (reference sequence).

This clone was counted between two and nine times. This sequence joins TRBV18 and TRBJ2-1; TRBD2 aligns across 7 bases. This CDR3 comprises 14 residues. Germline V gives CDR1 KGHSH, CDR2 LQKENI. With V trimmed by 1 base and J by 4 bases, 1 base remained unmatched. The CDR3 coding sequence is TGTGCCAGCTCACCACGGGAGGGGTACAATGAGCAGTTCTTC. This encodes CASSPREGYNEQFF.

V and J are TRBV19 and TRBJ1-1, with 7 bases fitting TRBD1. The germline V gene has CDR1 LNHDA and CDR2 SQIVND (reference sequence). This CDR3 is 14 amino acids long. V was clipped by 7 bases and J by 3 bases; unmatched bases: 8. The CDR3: CASTNRGPDTEAFF. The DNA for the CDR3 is TGTGCCAGTACAAACAGGGGTCCGGACACTGAAGCTTTCTTT.

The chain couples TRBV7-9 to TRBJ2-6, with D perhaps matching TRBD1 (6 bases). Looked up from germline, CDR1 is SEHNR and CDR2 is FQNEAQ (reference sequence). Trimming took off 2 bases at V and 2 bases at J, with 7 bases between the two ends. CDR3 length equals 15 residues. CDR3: CASSLSGAGANVLTF. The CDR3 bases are TGTGCCAGCAGCTTATCAGGGGCTGGGGCCAACGTCCTGACTTTC.

The chain's CDR3 is CASSRDSRNIQYF. CDR3 bases: TGTGCCAGCAGCCGGGACAGCAGAAACATTCAGTACTTC. This chain uses TRBV7-9 with TRBJ2-4; TRBD1 matches 7 bases. The CDR3 loop spans 13 amino acids. Germline lookup yields CDR1 SEHNR and CDR2 FQNEAQ (reference sequence). Trimming cost V 5 bases and J 6 bases; bases outside gene matches: 4.

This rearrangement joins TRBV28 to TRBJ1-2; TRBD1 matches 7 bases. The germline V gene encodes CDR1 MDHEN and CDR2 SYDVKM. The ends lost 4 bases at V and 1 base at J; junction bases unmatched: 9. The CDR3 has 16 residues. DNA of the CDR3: TGTGCCAGCAGTTCCGCTGGGACAGAGGGTAACTATGGCTACACCTTC. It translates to CASSSAGTEGNYGYTF.

CDR3 in amino acids: CASSRLAGEQYF. CDR3 bases: TGTGCCAGCAGCCGCCTGGCGGGGGAGCAGTACTTC. The chain carries TRBV7-3 and TRBJ2-7; the D gene is possibly TRBD2 (6 bases). From germline, CDR1 is SGHTA and CDR2 FQGTGA. With 5 bases removed from V and 7 bases from J, the gap between germline ends came to 12 bases. The CDR3 is made up of 12 amino acids.

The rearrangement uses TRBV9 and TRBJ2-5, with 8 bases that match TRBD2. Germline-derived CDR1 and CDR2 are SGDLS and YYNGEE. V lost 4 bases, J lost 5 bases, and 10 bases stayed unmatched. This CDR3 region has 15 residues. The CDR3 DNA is TGTGCCAGCAGCCCCGCGGAGGGCGGGAGGGAGACCCAGTACTTC. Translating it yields CASSPAEGGRETQYF.

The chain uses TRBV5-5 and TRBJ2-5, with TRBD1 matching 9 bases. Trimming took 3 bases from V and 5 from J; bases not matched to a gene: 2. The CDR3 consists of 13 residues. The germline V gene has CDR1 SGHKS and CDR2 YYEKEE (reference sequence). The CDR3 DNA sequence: TGTGCCAGCAGCTGGGACAGGGAGGAGACCCAGTACTTC. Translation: CASSWDREETQYF.

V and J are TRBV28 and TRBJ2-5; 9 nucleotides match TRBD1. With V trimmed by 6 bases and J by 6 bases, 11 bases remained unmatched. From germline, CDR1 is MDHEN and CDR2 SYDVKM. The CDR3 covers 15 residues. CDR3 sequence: CASSSPTGGKKTQYF. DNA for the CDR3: TGTGCCAGCAGCTCACCGACAGGGGGTAAAAAGACCCAGTACTTC.

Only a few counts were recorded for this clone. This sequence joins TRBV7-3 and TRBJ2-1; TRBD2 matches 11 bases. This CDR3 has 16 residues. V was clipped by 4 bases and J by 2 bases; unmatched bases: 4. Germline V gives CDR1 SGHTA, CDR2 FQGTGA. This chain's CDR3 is CASSSSTSGTYNEQFF. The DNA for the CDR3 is TGTGCCAGCAGCTCTTCGACTAGCGGGACCTACAATGAGCAGTTCTTC.

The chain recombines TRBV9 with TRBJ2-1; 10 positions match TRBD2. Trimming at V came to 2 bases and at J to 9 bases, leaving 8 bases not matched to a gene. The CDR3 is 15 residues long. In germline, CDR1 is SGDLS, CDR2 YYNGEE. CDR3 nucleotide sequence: TGTGCCAGCAGCGTCCTAGCGGGAGTGTTTAGTGAGCAGTTCTTC. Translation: CASSVLAGVFSEQFF.

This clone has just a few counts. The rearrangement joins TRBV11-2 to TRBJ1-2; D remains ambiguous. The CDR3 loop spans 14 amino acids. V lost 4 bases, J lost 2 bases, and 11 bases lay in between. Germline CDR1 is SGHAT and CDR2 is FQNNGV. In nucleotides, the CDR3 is TGTGCCAGCAGCTCAGCCCTGGGCAACTATGGCTACACCTTC. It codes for CASSSALGNYGYTF. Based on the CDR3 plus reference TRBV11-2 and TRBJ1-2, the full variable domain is EAGVAQSPRYKIIEKRQSVAFWCNPISGHATLYWYQQILGQGPKLLIQFQNNGVVDDSQLPKDRFSAERLKGVDSTLKIQPAKLEDSAVYLCASSSALGNYGYTFGSGTRLTVV.

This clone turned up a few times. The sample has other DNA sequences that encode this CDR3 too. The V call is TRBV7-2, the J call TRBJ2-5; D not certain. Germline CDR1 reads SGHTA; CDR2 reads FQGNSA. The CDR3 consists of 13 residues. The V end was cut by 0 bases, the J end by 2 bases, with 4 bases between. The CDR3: CASSLALQETQYF. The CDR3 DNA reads TGTGCCAGCAGCTTAGCGCTACAAGAGACCCAGTACTTC. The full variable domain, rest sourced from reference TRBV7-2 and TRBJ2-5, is GAGVSQSPSNKVTEKGKDVELRCDPISGHTALYWYRQSLGQGLEFLIYFQGNSAPDKSGLPSDRFSAERTGGSVSTLTIQRTQQEDSAVYLCASSLALQETQYFGPGTRLLVL.

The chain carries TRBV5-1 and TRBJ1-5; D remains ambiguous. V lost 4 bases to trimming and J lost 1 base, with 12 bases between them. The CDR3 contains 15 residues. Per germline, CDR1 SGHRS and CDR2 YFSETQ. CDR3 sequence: CASSPDWGSNQPQHF. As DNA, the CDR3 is TGCGCCAGCAGCCCGGACTGGGGAAGCAATCAGCCCCAGCATTTT.

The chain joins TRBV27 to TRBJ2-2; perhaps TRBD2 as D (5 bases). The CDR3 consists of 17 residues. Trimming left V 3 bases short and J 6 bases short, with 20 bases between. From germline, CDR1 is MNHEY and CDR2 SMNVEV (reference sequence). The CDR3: CASSFKLALGRAGELFF. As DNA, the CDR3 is TGTGCCAGCAGTTTCAAGCTAGCATTGGGTCGGGCCGGGGAGCTGTTTTTT.

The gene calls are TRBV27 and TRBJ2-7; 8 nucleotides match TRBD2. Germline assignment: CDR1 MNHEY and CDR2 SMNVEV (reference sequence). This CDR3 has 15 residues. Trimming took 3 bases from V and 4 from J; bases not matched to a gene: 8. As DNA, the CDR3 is TGTGCCAGCAGTTTCTCCGGGACTAGGGAGTACGAGCAGTACTTC. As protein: CASSFSGTREYEQYF.

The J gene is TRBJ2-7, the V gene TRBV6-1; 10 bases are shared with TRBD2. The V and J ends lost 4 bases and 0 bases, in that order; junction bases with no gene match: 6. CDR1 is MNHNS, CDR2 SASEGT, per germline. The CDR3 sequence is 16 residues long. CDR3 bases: TGTGCCAGCAGTGCTCAAACTAGCGGGGTCTCCTACGAGCAGTACTTC. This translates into CASSAQTSGVSYEQYF.

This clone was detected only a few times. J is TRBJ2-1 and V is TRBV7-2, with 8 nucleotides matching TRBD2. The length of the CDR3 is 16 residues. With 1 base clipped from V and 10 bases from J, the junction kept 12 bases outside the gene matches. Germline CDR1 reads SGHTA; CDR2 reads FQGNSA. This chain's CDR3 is CASSLEGSGVPREQFF. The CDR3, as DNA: TGTGCCAGCAGCTTAGAAGGTAGCGGGGTCCCCAGGGAGCAGTTCTTC. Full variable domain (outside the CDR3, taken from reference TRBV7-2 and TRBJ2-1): GAGVSQSPSNKVTEKGKDVELRCDPISGHTALYWYRQSLGQGLEFLIYFQGNSAPDKSGLPSDRFSAERTGGSVSTLTIQRTQQEDSAVYLCASSLEGSGVPREQFFGPGTRLTVL.

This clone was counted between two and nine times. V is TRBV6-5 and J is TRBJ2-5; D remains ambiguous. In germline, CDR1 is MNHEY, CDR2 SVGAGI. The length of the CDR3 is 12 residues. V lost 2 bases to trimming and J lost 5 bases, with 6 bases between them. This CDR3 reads CASSYVGETQYF. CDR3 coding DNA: TGTGCCAGCAGTTACGTCGGGGAGACCCAGTACTTC.

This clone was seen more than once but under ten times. This CDR3 is CASSYDSYNEQFF. The CDR3 DNA sequence: TGTGCCAGCAGTTATGACAGCTACAATGAGCAGTTCTTC. J is TRBJ2-1 and V is TRBV5-4, with D tentatively TRBD1 (5 bases). Germline V gives CDR1 SGHNT, CDR2 YYREEE (reference sequence). The CDR3 length is 13 residues. Deletions cut 5 bases from V and 3 bases from J, with 9 bases between.

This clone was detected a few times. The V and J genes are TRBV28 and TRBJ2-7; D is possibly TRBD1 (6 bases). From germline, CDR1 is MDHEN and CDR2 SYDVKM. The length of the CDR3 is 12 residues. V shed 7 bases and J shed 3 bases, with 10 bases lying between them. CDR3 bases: TGTGCCAGCAAGACAGGCAACTACGAGCAGTACTTC. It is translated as CASKTGNYEQYF.